The clone carrying this TCR beta chain was seen once. The record originates from a study of control samples from healthy donors and cancer patients. Clones were read by immunoSEQ multiplex PCR, and TCRdb kept only the in-frame ones, dropping some. Here the sample spans about 410,000 clones, 90% being singletons. V lost 0 bases, J lost 6 bases, and 11 bases stayed unmatched. Germline assignment: CDR1 GTSNPN and CDR2 SVGIG (reference sequence). The CDR3 contains 16 residues. V and J are TRBV30 and TRBJ1-5, with TRBD1 matching over 7 bases. The clonotype originates from a man in his forties with head and neck cancer. The sequenced material came from PBMCs. This CDR3 is CAWSVPGTARGQPQHF. In DNA, the CDR3 is TGTGCCTGGAGTGTACCGGGGACAGCCCGGGGTCAGCCCCAGCATTTT.